This T cell receptor beta chain derives from a study of regulatory T cells in long-lasting Graves disease (dated by TCRdb to the early 2020s). In the study overall: Newly diagnosed Graves' disease patients had taken antithyroid drugs for less than 3 months. Persistent Graves' disease patients were compared with newly diagnosed Graves' disease patients by peripheral blood TCR sequencing and RNA sequencing. The study was registered as a clinical trial and conducted in China. A total of roughly 33 samples were covered by TCR sequencing, comprising some 13 persistent and 20 or so newly diagnosed Graves' disease patients. What the research found in general, with its limitations: Patients with persistent disease shared more public clonotypes (roughly 2,900) than newly diagnosed patients did (more than 900). Persistent disease showed preferential use of TRBV28, TRBJ1-2 and TRBJ2-5, whereas newly diagnosed disease favored TRBV20-1 and TRBJ2-1. Only peripheral blood was studied, because thyroid tissue, the primary lesion, was inaccessible. As a limitation, the authors acknowledged that the small sample size may reduce accuracy. Only the TCR beta chain was sequenced and analyzed. Compared with newly diagnosed patients, patients with persistent Graves' disease had lower TCR Shannon entropy and fewer highly expanded clones, which suggests clonal expansion.

Remarks on this clonotype: This clone's antigen is unknown. It has no much larger one-base neighbor in the sample; base qualities were not kept.

The library was built by means of multiplex PCR. Sequencing relied on an Illumina HiSeq 4000. CDR3 regions were amplified by Arm-PCR with iRepertoire HTBI primers to construct TCR beta libraries. Before sequencing, the PCR products underwent gel purification. Per the original workflow: Across samples, 60 to 70 TRBV and 14 TRBJ segments were identified and used for gene usage analysis of CDR3 amino acid clonotypes. COPE and FqMerger were used to merge filtered high-quality paired reads into contigs. Contigs were aligned with BLAST to IMGT TRBV, TRBD and TRBJ reference genes, and CDR3 was defined per IMGT. Any clonotype with a frequency above 0.1% was counted as a highly expanded clone. Shannon entropy was used to measure repertoire diversity, and the Gini coefficient was used to measure V-J evenness. A clonotype found in more than one individual was treated as public. Through fastp at Q25 and MiXCR, TCRdb rebuilt clones from the public reads, retaining in-frame beta chains. Records with the same CDR3 protein are collapsed into one entry carrying the most frequent genes and DNA. The authors' filters were not applied to this entry. The table for this sample lists roughly 400,000 distinct CDR3 sequences; roughly 15% of them were counted only once. Roughly 8% of the sample goes to the ten largest clones.

The germline V gene encodes CDR1 KGHSH and CDR2 LQKENI. Taken from cysteine to phenylalanine, the CDR3 has 15 residues. CDR3 DNA is the only sequence kept; it has 45 bases, read in frame from the first base. For this chain, trimming is 5 bases at the V end and 5 bases at the J end, and the number of junction bases without a gene match is 9. In the paper's terms, the time point label means: newly diagnosed GD, antithyroid drugs for less than 3 months. For both TCR sequencing and RNA sequencing, RNA was extracted from PBMCs using TRIzol. The diagnosis of Graves' disease followed American Thyroid Association guidelines. Patients for the study were recruited at an endocrinology department in Xi'an, China. Each patient gave approximately 9.7 milliliters of peripheral blood, collected in an EDTA anticoagulant tube. Ficoll Paque Plus density gradient separation was used to isolate PBMCs, and no further T cell sorting was performed. An Agilent 2100 Bioanalyzer and agarose gel were used to check RNA quality, while a NanoDrop 2000 measured RNA concentration.

Separately, the same data were catalogued under a study of T cells in Graves' hyperthyroidism and ophthalmopathy. The other study reports the following: Stable Graves' hyperthyroidism was defined as the absence of progression to ophthalmopathy over 18 months of follow-up. Hyperthyroidism patients were aged 18 to 65 years and newly diagnosed, with disease duration of less than 2 months. Patients with uncontrolled infections, other autoimmune diseases, pregnancy or lactation were excluded. Diagnoses were established on the basis of clinical symptoms, serum thyroxine and TRAb, thyroid ultrasound, and orbital computed tomography. A first-round RT-PCR of the TCR CDR3 used the HTBI primer set with the Qiagen OneStep RT-PCR kit. Most expanded thyroid clonotypes (frequency above 0.001) were also detected in blood, suggesting blood repertoires may reflect thyroid immune responses. In cross-validation, a model built on a 13 V-J signature told ophthalmopathy apart from stable hyperthyroidism with over 85% sensitivity and roughly 83% specificity, and in testing the same model reached 80%/75%. During validation, the model predicted progression to ophthalmopathy a median of roughly 7.1 months ahead of onset, with approximately 71% sensitivity and 72.22% specificity. To identify distinguishing TCR V-J signatures, a discovery cohort of around 100 patients was used, comprising 43 with Graves' ophthalmopathy and 57 with stable Graves' hyperthyroidism. An independent validation cohort of under 20 hyperthyroidism patients and more than 15 patients who later progressed to ophthalmopathy tested prospective prediction of ophthalmopathy. The 85 to 100 discovery patients were divided at random into training and test sets in a 7:3 ratio. In addition, the study compared T-cell repertoires in thyroid tissue and in blood from about six Graves' hyperthyroidism patients. Once sampling was done, hyperthyroidism patients were given methimazole at a starting dose of 30 mg daily, whereas ophthalmopathy patients were given high-dose intravenous methylprednisolone. The libraries were constructed in a second round of multiplex PCR and then size-selected and purified. The libraries were sequenced on an Illumina HiSeq2000 using paired-end 100 bp reads. SOAPnuke was used to process the raw data, removing reads that contained adapters or uncalled bases, had a mean Phred below 15, or lacked an exact match to the constant primer or identifier. High-quality paired reads were merged using COPE v1.2.5, and each unique nucleotide sequence was defined as a clonotype. MiTCR v1.1 was used to align clonotypes to the IMGT TRBV, TRBD and TRBJ reference segments. The analysis was restricted to V-J combinations with a frequency above 0.0001, which together covered 99.2% of the repertoires. A TCS score was defined as the ratio between F50 (clonal expansion) and ExV (chaos), using BLOSUM62-based TCRdist between CDR3 peptides within each V-J. Welch's t-statistics and random forest reduced just over 500 V-J features to 10 to 15, which were used in a naive Bayes classifier (R e1071). No statistical method was used to set the sample size in advance, and investigators knew the group allocation. TCR Vbeta CDR3 sequencing of 130 to 150 peripheral blood samples (about 45 ophthalmopathy, some 75 hyperthyroidism and about 17 progressor patients) is reported in the paper.

This TCR derives from a woman aged 40 to 50 with Graves disease. Donor details come from another sample of the same person, matched by shared clones. The rearrangement combines TRBV18 with TRBJ1-5; 7 bases in the junction line up with TRBD1. The sample was peripheral blood mononuclear cells (PBMCs), taken at new diagnosis, from a patient treated with antithyroid drugs. The sequenced DNA: TGTGCCAGCTCAAGGGGACAGTCTGGGGATCAGCCCCAGCATTTT. This encodes CASSRGQSGDQPQHF.